Below are 3 T cell receptor beta chains sequenced from a single sample in a study of blood T cell repertoires in COVID-19. The protocol was immunoSEQ multiplex PCR, while the TCRdb copy is restricted to in-frame clones and leaves out a portion. The sample consists of approximately 200,000 clones, roughly 80% of them appearing once. Material for sequencing was peripheral blood. Receptors originate from a woman aged 25-40 years with acute or convalescent COVID-19.

The J gene is TRBJ1-5, the V gene TRBV30; a weak D match, TRBD1 (5 bases). The V gene's germline CDR1 is GTSNPN and CDR2 SVGIG (reference sequence). Trimming removed 2 bases from V and 7 bases from J, with 18 bases in between. This CDR3 contains 15 residues. This chain's CDR3 is CAWSPRGGVNQPQHF. DNA for the CDR3: TGTGCCTGGAGTCCACGAGGAGGGGTAAACCAGCCCCAGCATTTT.

The V and J genes are TRBV11-2 and TRBJ2-2, with 7 bases lining up with TRBD1. Germline trimming cut 5 bases from V and 6 bases from J; bases unmatched to any gene: 6. The CDR3 runs 14 residues. In germline, CDR1 is SGHAT, CDR2 FQNNGV. The CDR3 is CASSREQGAGELFF. The CDR3 DNA reads TGTGCCAGCAGCAGAGAGCAGGGGGCCGGGGAGCTGTTTTTT. Full variable domain (remainder filled in from reference TRBV11-2 and TRBJ2-2): EAGVAQSPRYKIIEKRQSVAFWCNPISGHATLYWYQQILGQGPKLLIQFQNNGVVDDSQLPKDRFSAERLKGVDSTLKIQPAKLEDSAVYLCASSREQGAGELFFGEGSRLTVL.

CDR3 region: CASRDRFNQPQHF. CDR3 DNA: TGTGCCAGCAGAGACAGGTTCAATCAGCCCCAGCATTTT. The chain has TRBV12-3 or TRBV12-4 and TRBJ1-5; possible D gene TRBD1, 6 bases. V was shortened by 6 bases and J by 3 bases, with 9 bases between the two germline ends. There are 13 residues in the CDR3.